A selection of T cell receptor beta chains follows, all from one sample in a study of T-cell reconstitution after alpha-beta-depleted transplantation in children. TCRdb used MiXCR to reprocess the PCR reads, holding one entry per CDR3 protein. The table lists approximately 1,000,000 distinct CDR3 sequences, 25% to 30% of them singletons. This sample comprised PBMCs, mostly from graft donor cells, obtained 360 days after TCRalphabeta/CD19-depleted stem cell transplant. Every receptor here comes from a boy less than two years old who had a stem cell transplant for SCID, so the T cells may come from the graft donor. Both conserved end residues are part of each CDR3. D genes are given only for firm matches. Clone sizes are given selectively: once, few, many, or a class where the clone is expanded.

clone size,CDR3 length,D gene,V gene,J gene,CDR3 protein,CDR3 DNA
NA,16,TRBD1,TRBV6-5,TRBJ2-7,CASSYPRTGGFGEQYF,TGTGCCAGCAGTTACCCCAGGACAGGGGGATTCGGAGAGCAGTACTTC
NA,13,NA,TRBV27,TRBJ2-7,CASSLSWGSEQYF,TGTGCCAGCAGTTTATCGTGGGGATCCGAGCAGTACTTC
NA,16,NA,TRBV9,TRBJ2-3,CASSVLPRGVTDTQYF,TGTGCCAGCAGCGTACTTCCCCGAGGTGTCACAGATACGCAGTATTTT
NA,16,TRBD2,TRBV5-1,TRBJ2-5,CASSLVLAGGLGPQYF,TGCGCCAGCAGCTTGGTATTAGCGGGGGGTCTCGGGCCCCAGTACTTC
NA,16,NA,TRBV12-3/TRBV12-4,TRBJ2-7,CASSSPKAFTPYEQYF,TGTGCCAGCAGTTCCCCCAAGGCCTTTACGCCCTACGAGCAGTACTTC
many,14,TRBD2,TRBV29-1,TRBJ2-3,CSVVGTSLLGTQYF,TGCAGCGTTGTCGGGACTAGCCTTCTAGGTACGCAGTATTTT
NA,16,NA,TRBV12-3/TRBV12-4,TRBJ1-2,CASSFGPQGILGGYTF,TGTGCCAGCAGTTTTGGCCCACAGGGAATCCTGGGTGGCTACACCTTC
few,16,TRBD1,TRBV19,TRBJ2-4,CASSILGQGPQNIQYF,TGTGCCAGTAGTATTTTAGGACAGGGGCCCCAAAACATTCAGTACTTC
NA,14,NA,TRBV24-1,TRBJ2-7,CATSTGQPSYEQYF,TGTGCCACCAGCACTGGACAGCCCTCCTACGAGCAGTACTTC
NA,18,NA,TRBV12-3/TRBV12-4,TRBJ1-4,CASSPRWDTGPPFGELFF,TGTGCCAGCAGCCCGCGGTGGGATACCGGCCCTCCTTTTGGGGAACTGTTTTTT
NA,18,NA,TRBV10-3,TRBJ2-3,CAISGPPAQGSHTDTQYF,TGTGCCATCAGTGGGCCCCCTGCCCAGGGGAGTCACACAGATACGCAGTATTTT
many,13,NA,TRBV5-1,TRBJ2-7,CASSWTESYEQYF,TGCGCCAGCAGCTGGACAGAGTCCTACGAGCAGTACTTC
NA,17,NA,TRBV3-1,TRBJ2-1,CASSQPHTEGSYNEQFF,TGTGCCAGCAGCCAACCCCATACTGAAGGCTCCTACAATGAGCAGTTCTTC
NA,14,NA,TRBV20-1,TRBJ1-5,CSARAGTHNQPQHF,TGCAGTGCCCGCGCCGGGACACACAATCAGCCCCAGCATTTT
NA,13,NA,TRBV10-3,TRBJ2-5,CAISAGFGETQYF,TGTGCCATCAGTGCCGGGTTTGGGGAGACCCAGTACTTC
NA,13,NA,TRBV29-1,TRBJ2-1,CSVGTVDEGEQFF,TGCAGCGTGGGGACCGTCGACGAGGGCGAGCAGTTCTTC
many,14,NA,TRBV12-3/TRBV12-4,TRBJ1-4,CASSLTAELEKLFF,TGTGCCAGCAGTTTAACCGCTGAGCTTGAAAAACTGTTTTTT
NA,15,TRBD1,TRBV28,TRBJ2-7,CASSRYGQGSGEQYF,TGTGCCAGCAGCCGTTACGGACAGGGGTCGGGCGAGCAGTACTTC
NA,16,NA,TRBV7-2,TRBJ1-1,CASSPRKDSIATEAFF,TGTGCCAGCAGCCCTAGGAAGGATTCCATTGCCACTGAAGCTTTCTTT
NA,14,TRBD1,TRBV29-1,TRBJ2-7,CSVGWTGGFYEQYF,TGCAGCGTTGGGTGGACAGGGGGCTTCTACGAGCAGTACTTC
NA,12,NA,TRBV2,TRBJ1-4,CASNDPVGKLFF,TGTGCCAGCAATGACCCGGTCGGGAAACTGTTTTTT
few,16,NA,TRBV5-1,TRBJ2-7,CASSLGGQSRSYEQYF,TGCGCCAGCAGCTTGGGGGGCCAGTCCCGCTCCTACGAGCAGTACTTC
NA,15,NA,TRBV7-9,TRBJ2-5,CASSLRNGVGETQYF,TGTGCCAGCAGCTTAAGGAATGGGGTAGGGGAGACCCAGTACTTC
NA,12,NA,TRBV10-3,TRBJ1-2,CAIKAGTSGYTF,TGTGCCATCAAAGCAGGGACGAGTGGCTACACCTTC
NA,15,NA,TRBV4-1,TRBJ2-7,CASSLDLGISYEQYF,TGCGCCAGCAGCCTTGACCTGGGCATCTCCTACGAGCAGTACTTC
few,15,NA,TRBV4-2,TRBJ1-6,CASSQVAGGNSPLHF,TGTGCCAGCAGCCAAGTCGCGGGTGGGAATTCACCCCTCCACTTT
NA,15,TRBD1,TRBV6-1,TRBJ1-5,CASSEGTGILQPQHF,TGTGCCAGCAGTGAAGGGACAGGGATTCTCCAGCCCCAGCATTTT
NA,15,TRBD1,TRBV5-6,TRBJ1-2,CASSPPWGQDYGYTF,TGTGCCAGCAGCCCACCCTGGGGACAGGACTATGGCTACACCTTC
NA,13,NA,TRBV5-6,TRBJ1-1,CASSSSRNTEAFF,TGTGCCAGCAGTTCTTCACGGAACACTGAAGCTTTCTTT
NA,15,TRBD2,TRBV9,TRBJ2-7,CASSPSPGLASEQYF,TGTGCCAGCAGCCCCAGTCCGGGACTAGCGAGTGAGCAGTACTTC
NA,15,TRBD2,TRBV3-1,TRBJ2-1,CASTGLGGAYNEQFF,TGTGCCAGCACTGGTCTTGGGGGGGCCTACAATGAGCAGTTCTTC
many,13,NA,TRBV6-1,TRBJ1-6,CASSGPIPSPLHF,TGTGCCAGCAGTGGTCCAATCCCTTCACCCCTCCACTTT
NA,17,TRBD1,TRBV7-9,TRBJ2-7,CASSLWGQGLPLYEQYF,TGTGCCAGCAGCTTATGGGGACAGGGTCTTCCGCTTTACGAGCAGTACTTC
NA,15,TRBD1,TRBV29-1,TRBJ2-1,CSVVTGSITYNEQFF,TGCAGCGTTGTGACAGGGTCTATCACCTACAATGAGCAGTTCTTC
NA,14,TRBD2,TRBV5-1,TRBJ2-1,CASSPSGGHNEQFF,TGCGCCAGCAGCCCTAGCGGGGGGCACAATGAGCAGTTCTTC
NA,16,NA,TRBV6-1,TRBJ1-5,CASSEGFWPTNQPQHF,TGTGCCAGCAGTGAAGGATTTTGGCCAACCAATCAGCCCCAGCATTTT
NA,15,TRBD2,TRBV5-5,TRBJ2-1,CASSFTSGGGNEQFF,TGTGCCAGCAGCTTTACTAGCGGGGGAGGGAATGAGCAGTTCTTC
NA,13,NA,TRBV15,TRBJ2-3,CATSVRGEDTQYF,TGTGCCACCAGCGTTAGGGGGGAAGATACGCAGTATTTT